This is a list of T cell receptor beta chains from one sample in a study of Tregs in tolerant kidney transplant recipients. The method was immunoSEQ multiplex PCR; TCRdb's version includes in-frame clones alone and lacks a portion of them. The table shows approximately 99,000 clones, with 90% occurring only once. The sample was CD4+ T cells from blood, taken before the transplant. The source is a human donor who received a combined kidney and bone marrow transplant. CDR3s include the opening cysteine and the closing phenylalanine or tryptophan. A D gene is named only where the DNA matches it firmly. Part of the rows lack a size; the others show once, few, many or a class for expanded clones.

CDR3 DNA: TGCGCCAGCAGCCAAGATAGAGACGCCGGGAGAGGAGGCTACACCTTC
CDR3 protein: CASSQDRDAGRGGYTF
V gene: TRBV4-3
clone size: once
D gene: -
J gene: TRBJ1-2

CDR3 DNA: TGCGCCAGCAGTGAAGGGGGCAGGGGGATCGACGAGCAGTACTTC
CDR3 protein: CASSEGGRGIDEQYF
V gene: TRBV10-1
clone size: once
D gene: TRBD1
J gene: TRBJ2-7

CDR3 DNA: TGTGCCAGCAGGGGGGGGTCAGATACGCAGTATTTT
CDR3 protein: CASRGGSDTQYF
V gene: TRBV2
clone size: -
D gene: TRBD2
J gene: TRBJ2-3

CDR3 DNA: TGTGCCAGCAGCCCCCCCCGGGGTTCCGAGGGAAACACCATATATTTT
CDR3 protein: CASSPPRGSEGNTIYF
V gene: TRBV7-2
clone size: -
D gene: -
J gene: TRBJ1-3

CDR3 DNA: TGTGCCAGCACGGGACACACGGCCAACGTCCTGACTTTC
CDR3 protein: CASTGHTANVLTF
V gene: TRBV6-6
clone size: -
D gene: -
J gene: TRBJ2-6

CDR3 DNA: TGTGCCAGCAGCTTAGAACTAGCGGGATACAATGAGCAGTTCTTC
CDR3 protein: CASSLELAGYNEQFF
V gene: TRBV7-2
clone size: -
D gene: TRBD2
J gene: TRBJ2-1

CDR3 DNA: TGTGCCAGCAGCCCGGACAGGGGCCGGGCCCCGGGAAACACCATATATTTT
CDR3 protein: CASSPDRGRAPGNTIYF
V gene: TRBV28
clone size: once
D gene: TRBD1
J gene: TRBJ1-3

CDR3 DNA: TGTGCCAGCAGTTCTTCCCTCAGGGGGCCTGAAGCTTTCTTT
CDR3 protein: CASSSSLRGPEAFF
V gene: TRBV27
clone size: -
D gene: TRBD1
J gene: TRBJ1-1

CDR3 DNA: TGCGCCAGCAGCTTGGCATTCACAGATACGCAGTATTTT
CDR3 protein: CASSLAFTDTQYF
V gene: TRBV5-1
clone size: -
D gene: -
J gene: TRBJ2-3

CDR3 DNA: TGTGCCAGCAGCTTAACAGGGGGCATCTACGAGCAGTACTTC
CDR3 protein: CASSLTGGIYEQYF
V gene: TRBV7-2
clone size: -
D gene: TRBD1
J gene: TRBJ2-7

CDR3 DNA: TGTGCCAGCAGCGTGGGCGGGACTAGCGGGAGGAATGAGCAGTTCTTC
CDR3 protein: CASSVGGTSGRNEQFF
V gene: TRBV9
clone size: -
D gene: TRBD2
J gene: TRBJ2-1

CDR3 DNA: TGTGCCAGCATCGCCCAGACAGGGGGGGAGCAGTACTTC
CDR3 protein: CASIAQTGGEQYF
V gene: TRBV6-6
clone size: -
D gene: TRBD1
J gene: TRBJ2-7

CDR3 DNA: TGTGCCAGCAGCGTAGGGAGGGGAGCTAACTATGGCTACACCTTC
CDR3 protein: CASSVGRGANYGYTF
V gene: TRBV9
clone size: once
D gene: -
J gene: TRBJ1-2

CDR3 DNA: TGTGCCAGCAGCCGGGGGAGGTCCGGCAATGAGCAGTTCTTC
CDR3 protein: CASSRGRSGNEQFF
V gene: TRBV6-5
clone size: -
D gene: -
J gene: TRBJ2-1

CDR3 DNA: TGTGCCAGCAGCGTAGTGGGACGGGGGTCCCCTTGGGATACGCAGTATTTT
CDR3 protein: CASSVVGRGSPWDTQYF
V gene: TRBV9
clone size: once
D gene: -
J gene: TRBJ2-3

CDR3 DNA: TGTGCCAGCAGCCGGACCCAGGGACTAGCGGGAGAGACCCAGTACTTC
CDR3 protein: CASSRTQGLAGETQYF
V gene: TRBV14
clone size: -
D gene: TRBD2
J gene: TRBJ2-5

CDR3 DNA: TGTGCCAGCAGCTCTCGGACTAGCATGGAGACCCAGTACTTC
CDR3 protein: CASSSRTSMETQYF
V gene: TRBV7-9
clone size: -
D gene: TRBD2
J gene: TRBJ2-5

CDR3 DNA: TGTGCCAGCAGCTCGGGTGGCAGCGCTGGAAACACCATATATTTT
CDR3 protein: CASSSGGSAGNTIYF
V gene: TRBV7-8
clone size: -
D gene: -
J gene: TRBJ1-3

CDR3 DNA: TGTGCCAGCAGCTTAGTTTCTGCAGGGTCCGGAAACACCATATATTTT
CDR3 protein: CASSLVSAGSGNTIYF
V gene: TRBV7-9
clone size: -
D gene: -
J gene: TRBJ1-3

CDR3 DNA: TGTGCCAGCAGTGGGGACAGAAGTAACTATGGCTACACCTTC
CDR3 protein: CASSGDRSNYGYTF
V gene: TRBV25-1
clone size: -
D gene: TRBD1
J gene: TRBJ1-2

CDR3 DNA: TGTGCCAGCAGCCGCCCGGGGGAGACCCAGTACTTC
CDR3 protein: CASSRPGETQYF
V gene: TRBV7-2
clone size: -
D gene: -
J gene: TRBJ2-5

CDR3 DNA: TGTGCCAGCAGCTACGACCAGGGCTCGGGCTACACCTTC
CDR3 protein: CASSYDQGSGYTF
V gene: TRBV7-9
clone size: once
D gene: -
J gene: TRBJ1-2

CDR3 DNA: TGTGCCAGCAGCTTCAGGGGCATTCGTAGCTATGGCTACACCTTC
CDR3 protein: CASSFRGIRSYGYTF
V gene: TRBV5-6
clone size: -
D gene: -
J gene: TRBJ1-2

CDR3 DNA: TGTGCCAGCAGCTTAGGGGACAGGGGTCGGAACACTGAAGCTTTCTTT
CDR3 protein: CASSLGDRGRNTEAFF
V gene: TRBV7-9
clone size: -
D gene: TRBD1
J gene: TRBJ1-1

CDR3 DNA: TGTGCCAGCAGGACAGGGGTCAACACTGAAGCTTTCTTT
CDR3 protein: CASRTGVNTEAFF
V gene: TRBV6-1
clone size: -
D gene: TRBD1
J gene: TRBJ1-1

CDR3 DNA: TGTGCCAGCAGCTTAGGGTCGGGGTCGAATAATTCACCCCTCCACTTT
CDR3 protein: CASSLGSGSNNSPLHF
V gene: TRBV7-9
clone size: -
D gene: -
J gene: TRBJ1-6

CDR3 DNA: TGTGCCAGCAGCGTAGACGGGGCCGGGGAGCTGTTTTTT
CDR3 protein: CASSVDGAGELFF
V gene: TRBV9
clone size: -
D gene: -
J gene: TRBJ2-2

CDR3 DNA: TGTGCCACCAGCAGAGACCCACCGGGACAAGGAAACACCATATATTTT
CDR3 protein: CATSRDPPGQGNTIYF
V gene: TRBV15
clone size: -
D gene: -
J gene: TRBJ1-3